The rows below give T cell receptor beta chains drawn from one sample of a study of T cells after yellow fever vaccination. From the 5' RACE reads, TCRdb called clonotypes with MiXCR, one entry per CDR3 protein. The data show roughly 330,000 distinct CDR3 sequences, roughly 4.3% seen once. Sequencing used PBMCs, obtained 5 days after the yellow fever booster vaccination. These receptors were taken from a man younger than 35 who received the YFV17D yellow fever vaccine. Both conserved end residues are part of each CDR3. A D gene is named only where the DNA matches it firmly. Some rows mark clone size as missing; the rest say once, few, many or name a class of expanded clone.

many,TRBJ2-5,NA,TRBV5-1,TGCGCCAGCAGCTTGGTGGGGATCTCTGAGACCCAGTACTTC,CASSLVGISETQYF
few,TRBJ1-5,TRBD1,TRBV6-2/TRBV6-3,TGTGCCAGCAGTTACTCCCGGACAGGGCGGTTCAGTCAGCCCCAGCATTTT,CASSYSRTGRFSQPQHF
few,TRBJ1-1,TRBD1,TRBV5-1,TGCGCCAGCGATCTGGGGACAGGGGGGTGGGTGAGCACTGAAGCTTTCTTT,CASDLGTGGWVSTEAFF
many,TRBJ2-1,NA,TRBV5-5,TGTGCCAGCAGCTGGGTCGGGAAAGACAATGAGCAGTTCTTC,CASSWVGKDNEQFF
NA,TRBJ2-5,TRBD2,TRBV12-3/TRBV12-4,TGTGCCAGCACCTCTAGCGGGGGGAGTCAAGAGACCCAGTACTTC,CASTSSGGSQETQYF
NA,TRBJ2-1,TRBD2,TRBV7-2,TGTGCCAGCAGCTGGGGACTAGCGGGGTACAATGAGCAGTTCTTC,CASSWGLAGYNEQFF
few,TRBJ2-7,NA,TRBV12-3/TRBV12-4,TGTGCCAGCAGTTACCGCAACGAGCAGTACTTC,CASSYRNEQYF
NA,TRBJ2-1,NA,TRBV5-4,TGTGCCAGCAACCCCAGGGAAGCTTTAGTCCCGTTCTTC,CASNPREALVPFF
few,TRBJ1-1,NA,TRBV5-4,TGTGCCAGCAGCTCAGCAGGGGACGCTTTCTTT,CASSSAGDAFF
NA,TRBJ2-4,TRBD2,TRBV12-3/TRBV12-4,TGTGCCAGCAGTTTCGGTCCCACGGGGGGGGGAAACATTCAGTACTTC,CASSFGPTGGGNIQYF
NA,TRBJ1-6,NA,TRBV12-3/TRBV12-4,TGTGCCAGCACCCCTGGTTTACAGGACTCACCCCTCCACTTT,CASTPGLQDSPLHF
NA,TRBJ2-7,TRBD1,TRBV6-2/TRBV6-3,TGTGCCAGCAGGGAAACGGGACAGTCCTACGAGCAGTACTTC,CASRETGQSYEQYF
NA,TRBJ2-1,NA,TRBV20-1,TGCAGTGCTAGATTTGCCGGGACGGATAAGTACAATGAGCAGTTCTTC,CSARFAGTDKYNEQFF
few,TRBJ2-1,TRBD2,TRBV5-5,TGTGCCAGCAGCCCCAACCCTAGCGGGGGGGACAATGAGCAGTTCTTC,CASSPNPSGGDNEQFF
many,TRBJ1-2,NA,TRBV4-3,TGCGCCAGCAGCCCGGTCGGAACCCCAAGCCATGGCTACACCTTC,CASSPVGTPSHGYTF
NA,TRBJ2-5,NA,TRBV23-1,TGCGCCAGCCCTCCACGGGGACGAGAGACCCAGTACTTC,CASPPRGRETQYF
many,TRBJ2-3,NA,TRBV24-1,TGTGCCACCAGTGACGCGAGCGGACCCGCGGATACGCAGTATTTT,CATSDASGPADTQYF
few,TRBJ2-3,NA,TRBV7-8,TGTGCCAGCAGCTTAGCTGGGGGGGCGCCCGATACGCAGTATTTT,CASSLAGGAPDTQYF
NA,TRBJ1-4,TRBD1,TRBV7-9,TGTGCCAGCAGCCCCGGACAGGGGGCAACTAATGAAAAACTGTTTTTT,CASSPGQGATNEKLFF
NA,TRBJ1-1,NA,TRBV20-1,TGCAGTGCTAGGCGGGCAGGGCTATCGAACACTGAAGCTTTCTTT,CSARRAGLSNTEAFF
NA,TRBJ1-3,NA,TRBV12-5,TGTGCTAGTGGTTTGCCCTCTAGAAACACCATATATTTT,CASGLPSRNTIYF
many,TRBJ2-6,TRBD1,TRBV7-9,TGTGCCAGCAGCTCTTCCGGGACAGCCGACTCTGGGGCCAACGTCCTGACTTTC,CASSSSGTADSGANVLTF
many,TRBJ1-2,NA,TRBV2,TGTGCCAGCAGTGGTTGGGTCCTCTATGGCTACACCTTC,CASSGWVLYGYTF
few,TRBJ2-7,NA,TRBV11-2,TGTGCCAGCAGCTTCAACGGGCTACTAGGCGAACCCTACGAGCAGTACTTC,CASSFNGLLGEPYEQYF
many,TRBJ2-1,TRBD1,TRBV5-1,TGCGCCACAGCAGCGGCAGGGGGCTTTGATGAGCAGTTCTTC,CATAAAGGFDEQFF
many,TRBJ2-2,TRBD2,TRBV5-1,TGCGCCAGCAGTGACAGCGGGGGGAACACCGGGGAGCTGTTTTTT,CASSDSGGNTGELFF